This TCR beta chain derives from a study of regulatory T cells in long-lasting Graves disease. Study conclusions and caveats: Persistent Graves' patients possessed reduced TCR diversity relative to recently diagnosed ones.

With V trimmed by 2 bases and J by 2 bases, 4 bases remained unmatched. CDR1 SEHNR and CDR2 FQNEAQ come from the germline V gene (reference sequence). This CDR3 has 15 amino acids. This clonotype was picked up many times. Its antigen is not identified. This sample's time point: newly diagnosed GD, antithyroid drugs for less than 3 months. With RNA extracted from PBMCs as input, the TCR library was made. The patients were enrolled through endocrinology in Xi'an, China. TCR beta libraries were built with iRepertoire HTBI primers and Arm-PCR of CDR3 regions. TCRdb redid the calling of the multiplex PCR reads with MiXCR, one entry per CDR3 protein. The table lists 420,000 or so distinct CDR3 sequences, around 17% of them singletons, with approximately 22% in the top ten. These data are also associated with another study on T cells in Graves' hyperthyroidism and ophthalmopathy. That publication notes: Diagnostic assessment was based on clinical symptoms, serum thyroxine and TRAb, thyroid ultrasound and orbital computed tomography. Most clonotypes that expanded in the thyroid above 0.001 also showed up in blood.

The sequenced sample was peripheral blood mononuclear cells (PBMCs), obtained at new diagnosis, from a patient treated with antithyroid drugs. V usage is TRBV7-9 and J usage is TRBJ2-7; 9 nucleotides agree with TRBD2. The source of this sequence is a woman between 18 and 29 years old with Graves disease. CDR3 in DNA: TGTGCCAGCAGCTTATCGCTAGCGGGGCCCTACGAGCAGTACTTC. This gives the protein CASSLSLAGPYEQYF. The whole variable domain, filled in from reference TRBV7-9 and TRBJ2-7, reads DTGVSQNPRHKITKRGQNVTFRCDPISEHNRLYWYRQTLGQGPEFLTYFQNEAQLEKSRLLSDRFSAERPKGSFSTLEIQRTEQGDSAMYLCASSLSLAGPYEQYFGPGTRLTVT.